This TCR beta chain was captured in a study of OX40 agonist ivuxolimab in advanced cancers. Per the germline V gene, CDR1 is SQVTM and CDR2 is ANQGSEA. V lost 0 bases, J lost 6 bases, and 9 bases stayed unmatched. CDR3 length: 16 residues. Data came from immunoSEQ multiplex PCR; TCRdb stores just in-frame clones and leaves some out. The profile shows approximately 68,000 clones, approximately 86% of them singletons. The starting material was CD4+ or CD8+ T cells sorted from blood, obtained in a trial of the OX40 agonist ivuxolimab. The rearrangement uses TRBV29-1 and TRBJ2-3, with TRBD2 matching 10 bases. The receptor was isolated from an adult with an advanced solid tumor such as melanoma, head and neck, liver or kidney cancer. CDR3 sequence (DNA): TGCAGCGTTGAAGATCGGGTAGCGGGAGGATTGGATACGCAGTATTTT. It is translated as CSVEDRVAGGLDTQYF.